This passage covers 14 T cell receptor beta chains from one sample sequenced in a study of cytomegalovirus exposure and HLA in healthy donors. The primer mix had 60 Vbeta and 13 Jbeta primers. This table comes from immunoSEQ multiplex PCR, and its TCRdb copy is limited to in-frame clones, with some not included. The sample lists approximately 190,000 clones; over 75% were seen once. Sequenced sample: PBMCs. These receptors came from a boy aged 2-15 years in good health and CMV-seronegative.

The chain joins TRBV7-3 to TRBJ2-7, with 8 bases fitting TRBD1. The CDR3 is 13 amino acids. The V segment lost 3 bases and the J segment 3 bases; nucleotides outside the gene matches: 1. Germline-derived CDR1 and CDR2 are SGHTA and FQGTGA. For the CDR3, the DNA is TGTGCCAGCAGCTTTGACAGGGGCTACGAGCAGTACTTC. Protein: CASSFDRGYEQYF.

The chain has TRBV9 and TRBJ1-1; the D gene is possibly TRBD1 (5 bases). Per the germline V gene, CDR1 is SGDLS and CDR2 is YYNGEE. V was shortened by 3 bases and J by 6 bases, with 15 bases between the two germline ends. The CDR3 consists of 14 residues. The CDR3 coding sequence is TGTGCCAGCAGCGCCGCCGGGGGAGGGGCTGAAGCTTTCTTT. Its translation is CASSAAGGGAEAFF.

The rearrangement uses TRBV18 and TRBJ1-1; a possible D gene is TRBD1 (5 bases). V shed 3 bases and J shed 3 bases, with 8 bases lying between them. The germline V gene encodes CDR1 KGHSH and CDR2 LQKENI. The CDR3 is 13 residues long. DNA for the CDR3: TGTGCCAGCTCACCTGGGGCGGACACTGAAGCTTTCTTT. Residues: CASSPGADTEAFF.

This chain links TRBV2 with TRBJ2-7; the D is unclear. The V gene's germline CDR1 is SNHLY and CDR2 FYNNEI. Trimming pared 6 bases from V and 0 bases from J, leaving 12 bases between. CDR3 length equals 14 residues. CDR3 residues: CASRPDIFSYEQYF. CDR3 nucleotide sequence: TGTGCCAGCAGGCCCGACATATTCTCCTACGAGCAGTACTTC.

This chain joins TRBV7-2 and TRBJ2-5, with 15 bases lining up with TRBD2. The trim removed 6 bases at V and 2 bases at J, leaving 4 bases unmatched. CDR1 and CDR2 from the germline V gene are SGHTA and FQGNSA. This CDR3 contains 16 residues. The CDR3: CASSNGLAGGQETQYF. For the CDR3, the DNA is TGTGCCAGCAGTAACGGACTAGCGGGGGGGCAAGAGACCCAGTACTTC.

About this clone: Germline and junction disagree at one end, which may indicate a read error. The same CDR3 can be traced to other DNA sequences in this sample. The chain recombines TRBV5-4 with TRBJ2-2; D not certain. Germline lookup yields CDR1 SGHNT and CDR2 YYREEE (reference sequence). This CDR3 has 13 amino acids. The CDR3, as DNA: TGCGCCAGCAGCTTGGCTAGCACCGGGGAGCTGTTTTTT. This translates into CASSLASTGELFF.

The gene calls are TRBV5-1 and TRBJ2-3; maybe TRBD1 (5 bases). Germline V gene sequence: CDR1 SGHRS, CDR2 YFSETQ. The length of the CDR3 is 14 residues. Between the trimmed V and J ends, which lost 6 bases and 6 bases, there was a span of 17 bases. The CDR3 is CASTALGVYDTQYF. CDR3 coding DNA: TGCGCCAGCACCGCGCTAGGGGTGTATGATACGCAGTATTTT. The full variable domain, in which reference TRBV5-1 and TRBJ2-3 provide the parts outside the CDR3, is KAGVTQTPRYLIKTRGQQVTLSCSPISGHRSVSWYQQTPGQGLQFLFEYFSETQRNKGNFPGRFSGRQFSNSRSEMNVSTLELGDSALYLCASTALGVYDTQYFGPGTRLTVL.

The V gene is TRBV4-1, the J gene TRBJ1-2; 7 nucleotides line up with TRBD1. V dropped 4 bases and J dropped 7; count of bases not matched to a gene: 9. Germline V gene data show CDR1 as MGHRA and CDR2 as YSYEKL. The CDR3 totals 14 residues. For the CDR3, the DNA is TGCGCCAGCAGCCGCCCCGGACAGGAGCGTGGCTACACCTTC. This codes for CASSRPGQERGYTF.

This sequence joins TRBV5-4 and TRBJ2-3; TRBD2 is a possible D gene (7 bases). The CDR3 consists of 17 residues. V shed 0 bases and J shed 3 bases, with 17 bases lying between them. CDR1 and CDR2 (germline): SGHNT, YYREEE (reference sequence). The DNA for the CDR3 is TGTGCCAGCAGCTTGGCCATCTGGGAGGGGGGTACAGATACGCAGTATTTT. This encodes CASSLAIWEGGTDTQYF.

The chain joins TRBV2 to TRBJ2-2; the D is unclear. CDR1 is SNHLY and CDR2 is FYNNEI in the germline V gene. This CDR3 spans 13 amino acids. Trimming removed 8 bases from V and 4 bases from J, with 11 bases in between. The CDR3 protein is CASGRESTGELFF. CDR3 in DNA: TGTGCCAGCGGTCGAGAGTCCACCGGGGAGCTGTTTTTT.

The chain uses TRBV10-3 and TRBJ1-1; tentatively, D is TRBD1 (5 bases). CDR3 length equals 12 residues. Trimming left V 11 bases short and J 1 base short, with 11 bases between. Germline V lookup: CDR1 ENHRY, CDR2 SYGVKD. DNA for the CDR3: TGTGCCTCGGCGACAGCGAACACTGAAGCTTTCTTT. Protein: CASATANTEAFF.

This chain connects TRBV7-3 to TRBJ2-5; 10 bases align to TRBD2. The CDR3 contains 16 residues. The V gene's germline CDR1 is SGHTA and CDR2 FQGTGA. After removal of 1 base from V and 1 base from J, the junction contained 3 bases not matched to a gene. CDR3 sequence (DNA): TGTGCCAGCAGCTTAAGCTCTAGCGGGGGCCAAGAGACCCAGTACTTC. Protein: CASSLSSSGGQETQYF. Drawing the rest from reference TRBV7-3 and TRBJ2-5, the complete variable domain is GAGVSQTPSNKVTEKGKYVELRCDPISGHTALYWYRQSLGQGPEFLIYFQGTGAADDSGLPNDRFFAVRPEGSVSTLKIQRTERGDSAVYLCASSLSSSGGQETQYFGPGTRLLVL.

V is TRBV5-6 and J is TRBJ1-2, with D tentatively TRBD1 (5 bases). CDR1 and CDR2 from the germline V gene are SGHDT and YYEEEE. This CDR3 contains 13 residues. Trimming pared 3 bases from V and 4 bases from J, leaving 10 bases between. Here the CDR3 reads CASSSDSGYGYTF. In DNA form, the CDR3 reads TGTGCCAGCAGCTCCGACAGTGGCTATGGCTACACCTTC. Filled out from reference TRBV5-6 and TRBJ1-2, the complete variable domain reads DAGVTQSPTHLIKTRGQQVTLRCSPKSGHDTVSWYQQALGQGPQFIFQYYEEEERQRGNFPDRFSGHQFPNYSSELNVNALLLGDSALYLCASSSDSGYGYTFGSGTRLTVV.

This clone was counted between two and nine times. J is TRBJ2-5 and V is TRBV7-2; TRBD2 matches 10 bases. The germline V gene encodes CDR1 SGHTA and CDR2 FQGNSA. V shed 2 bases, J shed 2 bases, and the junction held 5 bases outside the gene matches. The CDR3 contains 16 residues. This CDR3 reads CASSLSGSGGQETQYF. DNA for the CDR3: TGTGCCAGCAGCTTATCTGGTAGCGGGGGGCAAGAGACCCAGTACTTC.